Listed here are 10 T cell receptor beta chains from one sample, sequenced in a study of regulatory T cells in long-lasting Graves disease. The time point is: newly diagnosed GD, antithyroid drugs for less than 3 months. From PBMCs, RNA was extracted and then used to make the TCR library. Building of the TCR beta libraries involved iRepertoire HTBI primers and Arm-PCR of CDR3 regions. TCRdb reprocessed the multiplex PCR reads with MiXCR, giving one entry per CDR3 protein. This table has 600,000 to 650,000 distinct CDR3 sequences, 16% appearing once. The data also belong to a second study, concerning T cells in Graves' hyperthyroidism and ophthalmopathy.

The specimen comprised peripheral blood mononuclear cells (PBMCs), sampled at new diagnosis, from a patient treated with antithyroid drugs. The receptors derive from a woman in her twenties or thirties with Graves disease.

This clonotype was recorded a few times. The gene calls are TRBV24-1 and TRBJ2-1, with D maybe TRBD1 (6 bases). V lost 4 bases and J lost 6, with 18 bases in between. Germline V CDR1 and CDR2: KGHDR, SFDVKD. The CDR3 loop spans 16 amino acids. The CDR3 loop reads CATSDPDSQALNEQFF. In DNA, the CDR3 is TGTGCCACCAGTGACCCGGACAGCCAAGCCCTCAATGAGCAGTTCTTC.

The chain combines TRBV20-1 with TRBJ1-5; 9 bases are shared with TRBD1. The CDR3 has 14 amino acids. Germline CDR1 reads DFQATT; CDR2 reads SNEGSKA (reference sequence). V was pared by 5 bases and J by 5 bases, with 7 bases of the junction left unmatched. The CDR3 spells CSALQGAKDQPQHF. CDR3 coding DNA: TGCAGTGCTTTACAGGGGGCTAAAGATCAGCCCCAGCATTTT.

This chain uses TRBV3-1 with TRBJ1-1; D perhaps matches TRBD1 (6 bases). Germline V gene lookup returns CDR1 LGHDT and CDR2 YNNKEL (reference sequence). The CDR3 is 14 residues long. The ends were cut back, 4 bases at V and 11 bases at J, with 20 bases in the middle. For the CDR3, the DNA is TGTGCCAGCAGCCTAAATTCGAGGGGGGCGGTGGCTTTCTTT. Translating it yields CASSLNSRGAVAFF. The full variable domain, completed using reference TRBV3-1 and TRBJ1-1, is DTAVSQTPKYLVTQMGNDKSIKCEQNLGHDTMYWYKQDSKKFLKIMFSYNNKELIINETVPNRFSPKSPDKAHLNLHINSLELGDSAVYFCASSLNSRGAVAFFGQGTRLTVV.

This clonotype was observed a handful of times. This chain connects TRBV27 to TRBJ2-1; D unclear. CDR3 length: 12 residues. Germline lookup yields CDR1 MNHEY and CDR2 SMNVEV (reference sequence). V gave up 5 bases and J gave up 14 bases, with 16 bases separating them. Here the CDR3 reads CASSLQGFSEFF. CDR3 nucleotides: TGTGCCAGCAGTCTCCAAGGTTTTTCTGAGTTCTTC.

This clonotype was recorded at least ten times. The rearrangement joins TRBV7-9 to TRBJ2-7; TRBD1 aligns across 9 bases. The CDR3 sequence is 15 residues long. CDR1 and CDR2 (germline): SEHNR, FQNEAQ (reference sequence). V shed 5 bases and J 1 base; nucleotides not matched to a gene: 6. DNA for the CDR3: TGTGCCAGCAGCGGCTCCGGGACAGGGTCCTACGAGCAGTACTTC. Its translation is CASSGSGTGSYEQYF.

In this sample, this clonotype turned up many times. The chain links TRBV27 to TRBJ1-2; 9 bases are a match to TRBD1. Losses at the gene ends were 3 bases for V and 4 bases for J; bases not matched to a gene: 9. Germline values: CDR1 MNHEY, CDR2 SMNVEV (reference sequence). The CDR3 contains 16 residues. CDR3 nucleotide sequence: TGTGCCAGCAGTTTCCACACCGGGACAGGGTTCTATGGCTACACCTTC. Protein: CASSFHTGTGFYGYTF.

Worth noting for this clonotype: A junction boundary mismatches the germline segment, possibly from a read error. The CDR3 loop reads CASGLMGTDTQYF. The CDR3 DNA reads TGTGCCAGCGGCTTAATGGGCACAGATACGCAGTATTTT. The V call is TRBV7-3, the J call TRBJ2-3; D is unclear. The CDR3 is made up of 13 amino acids. Per the germline V gene, CDR1 is SGHTA and CDR2 is FQGTGA.

This clonotype was observed a few times. The chain links TRBV5-6 to TRBJ1-5; D remains unclear. CDR1 is SGHDT, CDR2 YYEEEE, per germline. Trimming stripped 0 bases from V and 10 bases from J, with 8 bases between. CDR3 length equals 12 residues. CDR3: CASSLAYGPQHF. CDR3 nucleotides: TGTGCCAGCAGCTTGGCTTATGGACCCCAGCATTTT.

There are many counts of this clonotype. This rearrangement joins TRBV6-2 or TRBV6-3 to TRBJ2-3, with D unclear. Between the trimmed V and J ends, which lost 10 bases and 2 bases, there was a span of 13 bases. CDR1 is MNHEY and CDR2 is SVGEGT in the germline V gene. The CDR3 length is 13 residues. The CDR3 coding sequence is TGTGCCACCGCCGTTACGCTCACAGATACGCAGTATTTT. Residues: CATAVTLTDTQYF.

This chain links TRBV6-2 or TRBV6-3 with TRBJ2-1, with TRBD2 matching 12 bases. With V trimmed by 5 bases and J by 10 bases, 6 bases remained unmatched. The CDR3 extends over 14 amino acids. CDR1 is MNHEY and CDR2 is SVGEGT in the germline V gene. The CDR3 region is CASSGLAGQGEQFF. CDR3 DNA: TGTGCCAGCAGTGGACTAGCGGGACAGGGAGAGCAGTTCTTC.